This TCR beta chain was sequenced in a study of Ad26.COV2.S vaccination and SARS-CoV-2 variants. As for the study in general: Intramuscular Ad26.COV2.S at 5x10^10 or 1x10^11 viral particles.

Indicated treatment: 15 to 20 received Ad26.COV2.S at low or high dose, single or two shots; several received placebo; per-sample allocation not given. Sampling was done on day 63 after the first vaccine or placebo injection. Germline CDR1 is SGHTA and CDR2 is FQGTGA. The CDR3 is made up of 12 amino acids. V was pared by 4 bases and J by 9 bases, with 10 bases between. Data came from immunoSEQ multiplex PCR; TCRdb stores just in-frame clones and leaves some out. The table records approximately 360,000 clones, 83% of them present only once. Of note for this clone: In the same sample, other DNA sequences code for this CDR3.

Sequenced here: peripheral blood, sampled in a trial of Ad26.COV2.S vaccine versus placebo. The clonotype originates from a person between 18 and 65 years old who received the Ad26.COV2.S COVID-19 vaccine or a placebo. V gene TRBV7-3 combines with J gene TRBJ2-1; a possible D gene is TRBD1 (5 bases). The CDR3 sequence is CASSSQGGEQFF. The CDR3 region has the DNA TGTGCCAGCAGCTCTCAGGGCGGTGAGCAGTTCTTC.